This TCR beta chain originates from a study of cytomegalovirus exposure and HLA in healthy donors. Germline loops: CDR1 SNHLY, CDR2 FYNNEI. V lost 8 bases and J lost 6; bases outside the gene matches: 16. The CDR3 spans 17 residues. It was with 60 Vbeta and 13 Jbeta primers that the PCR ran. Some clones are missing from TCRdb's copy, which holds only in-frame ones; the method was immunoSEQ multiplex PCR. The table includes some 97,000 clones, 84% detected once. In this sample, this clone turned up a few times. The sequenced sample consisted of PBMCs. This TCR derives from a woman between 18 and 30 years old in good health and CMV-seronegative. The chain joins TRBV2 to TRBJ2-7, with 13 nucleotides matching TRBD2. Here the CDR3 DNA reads TGTGCCAGCTCCCGATCGGGAACTAGCGGGAGGGCGGGCGAGCAGTACTTC. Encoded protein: CASSRSGTSGRAGEQYF.